One TCR beta chain is described in this entry. Its antigen is currently unknown. The data are from a study of T cell responses to AZD1222 COVID-19 vaccine. Study-level points and caveats: The donor cohort was predominantly white British with a female majority, and clonal diversity may have been underestimated.

The CDR3 contains 13 residues. V was trimmed by 8 bases and J by 7 bases, leaving 15 bases between them. The V gene's germline CDR1 is MDHEN and CDR2 SYDVKM. Here immunoSEQ multiplex PCR was the method, and the copy in TCRdb shows in-frame clones only, minus some. The sample has approximately 80,000 clones, 85% to 90% seen once; the top ten hold 31%. The starting material was peripheral blood, obtained on day 0 of AZD1222 vaccination. This chain uses TRBV28 with TRBJ2-1, with D possibly called TRBD1 or TRBD2 (6 bases each). The clonotype comes from an adult in good health. In DNA form, the CDR3 reads TGTGCCAGCCTGGGGGCCCGGGGGAATGAGCAGTTCTTC. Translation gives CASLGARGNEQFF.